Each of the 25 T cell receptor beta chains below was sequenced from the same sample in a study of blood T cell repertoires in COVID-19. Produced via immunoSEQ multiplex PCR; TCRdb's table is partial and in-frame only. The top ten hold around 16% of the sample, which has around 150,000 clones, about 83% seen once. Sample: peripheral blood. All receptors come from a man aged 50 to 59 with acute or convalescent COVID-19.

The CDR3 loop is CASSPNTGELFF. Here the CDR3 DNA reads TGTGCCAGTAGTCCAAACACCGGGGAGCTGTTTTTT. This chain joins TRBV19 and TRBJ2-2; D is uncertain. This CDR3 has 12 amino acids. Trimming left V 5 bases short and J 2 bases short, with 3 bases between. From germline, CDR1 is LNHDA and CDR2 SQIVND (reference sequence).

The chain couples TRBV7-8 to TRBJ2-3; 8 bases are shared with TRBD2. The J segment lost 4 bases and the V segment lost 1 base, leaving 4 bases of the junction unmatched. The CDR3 length is 15 residues. The V gene's germline CDR1 is SGHVS and CDR2 FQNEAQ. The chain's CDR3 is CASSLVRGDPDTQYF. The CDR3 nucleotides are TGTGCCAGCAGCTTAGTGCGGGGGGACCCAGATACGCAGTATTTT.

This chain uses TRBV7-9 with TRBJ2-1, with D possibly matching TRBD2 (7 bases). Trimming cost V 1 base and J 10 bases, with 20 bases left between them. The CDR3 runs 16 residues. Germline V gives CDR1 SEHNR, CDR2 FQNEAQ (reference sequence). CDR3 sequence: CASSLVAGASRVEQFF. The CDR3 nucleotides are TGTGCCAGCAGCTTAGTTGCGGGGGCCTCCAGGGTGGAGCAGTTCTTC.

This clone appeared a few times. This chain links TRBV2 with TRBJ1-1; D is ambiguous. V was pared by 10 bases and J by 3 bases, with 21 bases between. Germline V gives CDR1 SNHLY, CDR2 FYNNEI. The CDR3 has 15 amino acids. CDR3 sequence (DNA): TGTGCCACCCCAGCCCGCGGGAACAGCTACACTGAAGCTTTCTTT. This translates into CATPARGNSYTEAFF.

V is TRBV3-1 (or the pseudogene TRBV3-2) and J is TRBJ2-5, with D perhaps TRBD1 (6 bases). V lost 0 bases and J 5 bases, leaving 22 bases between the germline ends. Germline V gene lookup returns CDR1 LGHDT and CDR2 YNNKEL (reference sequence). The CDR3 is made up of 18 amino acids. CDR3 protein: CASSQEEAVQGPGETQYF. The CDR3 nucleotides read TGTGCCAGCAGCCAAGAAGAGGCCGTTCAGGGGCCGGGGGAGACCCAGTACTTC.

The V and J genes are TRBV10-3 and TRBJ1-1; TRBD1 agrees at 9 bases. The CDR3 contains 14 residues. V trimming: 7 bases; J trimming: 2 bases; junction bases outside the gene matches: 5. Looked up from germline, CDR1 is ENHRY and CDR2 is SYGVKD. The DNA for the CDR3 is TGTGCCATCACCAGACAGGGGGGCAACACTGAAGCTTTCTTT. It encodes CAITRQGGNTEAFF.

The genes are TRBV6-2 or TRBV6-3 and TRBJ1-2; no clear D. The CDR3 spans 13 residues. V was trimmed by 2 bases and J by 2 bases, leaving 6 bases between them. Germline lookup yields CDR1 MNHEY and CDR2 SVGEGT. The CDR3 region has the DNA TGTGCCAGCAGTTACACCGGGAACTATGGCTACACCTTC. It specifies CASSYTGNYGYTF.

The chain combines TRBV12-3 or TRBV12-4 with TRBJ2-1; D unclear. The length of the CDR3 is 13 residues. V was pared by 3 bases and J by 5 bases, with 8 bases between. The CDR3 sequence: CASSFISNNEQFF. The CDR3 nucleotides read TGTGCCAGCAGTTTTATTAGTAACAATGAGCAGTTCTTC.

This clone was seen a single time. This chain connects TRBV10-3 to TRBJ2-1; 8 bases are shared with TRBD1. Germline CDR1 ENHRY, CDR2 SYGVKD. V was clipped by 2 bases and J by 5 bases; unmatched bases: 5. This CDR3 contains 15 residues. The CDR3 here is CAISEGQGIHNEQFF. In nucleotides, the CDR3 is TGTGCCATCAGTGAGGGACAGGGAATCCACAATGAGCAGTTCTTC.

The chain carries TRBV19 and TRBJ1-5, with TRBD1 matching 8 bases. Germline V gene data show CDR1 as LNHDA and CDR2 as SQIVND (reference sequence). The V gene end was trimmed by 3 bases and the J gene end by 9 bases; junction bases not matched to a gene: 7. There are 14 residues in the CDR3. This CDR3 reads CASSIGPGGLPQHF. The CDR3 coding sequence is TGTGCCAGTAGTATTGGGCCAGGGGGCCTGCCCCAGCATTTT.

The chain is built from TRBV9 and TRBJ2-1; 9 bases are a match to TRBD2. CDR3 length: 14 amino acids. Germline V gene data show CDR1 as SGDLS and CDR2 as YYNGEE. Trimming at V came to 4 bases and at J to 6 bases, leaving 5 bases not matched to a gene. CDR3 amino acids: CASSSGLASNEQFF. The CDR3 bases are TGTGCCAGCAGCTCGGGACTAGCATCCAATGAGCAGTTCTTC.

This chain connects TRBV7-9 to TRBJ1-2; no firm D call. V lost 5 bases and J lost 4, with 11 bases in between. Germline V gene sequence: CDR1 SEHNR, CDR2 FQNEAQ (reference sequence). This CDR3 has 13 amino acids. For the CDR3, the DNA is TGTGCCAGCAGCCCCCGGTCGGGCTATGGCTACACCTTC. Protein sequence: CASSPRSGYGYTF.

J is TRBJ1-2 and V is TRBV3-1 (or the pseudogene TRBV3-2); 8 nucleotides align to TRBD1. Trimming cost V 2 bases and J 6 bases; bases outside gene matches: 2. There are 13 residues in the CDR3. Germline values: CDR1 LGHDT, CDR2 YNNKEL (reference sequence). The CDR3 coding sequence is TGTGCCAGCAGCCAATCAGGGGGCGATGGCTACACCTTC. Amino acids: CASSQSGGDGYTF.

The rearrangement joins TRBV29-1 to TRBJ2-1, with 9 nucleotides matching TRBD2. Germline values: CDR1 SQVTM, CDR2 ANQGSEA. Trimming cost V 7 bases and J 8 bases; bases outside gene matches: 9. There are 13 residues in the CDR3. The CDR3 nucleotides read TGCAGCGGGCGGGGGGGCCCTATGGATGAGCAGTTCTTC. Translated, it gives CSGRGGPMDEQFF.

The gene calls are TRBV6-5 and TRBJ1-2, with TRBD1 as a possible D gene (5 bases). This CDR3 region has 13 residues. Between the trimmed V and J ends, which lost 6 bases and 0 bases, there was a span of 8 bases. Germline loops: CDR1 MNHEY, CDR2 SVGAGI. The CDR3 sequence is CASSVGANYGYTF. The CDR3 nucleotides are TGTGCCAGCAGCGTAGGGGCTAACTATGGCTACACCTTC.

The rearrangement uses TRBV27 and TRBJ1-5, with D possibly TRBD1 on 5 matching bases. Between the trimmed V and J ends, which lost 3 bases and 3 bases, there was a span of 15 bases. The CDR3 extends over 16 amino acids. Per germline, CDR1 MNHEY and CDR2 SMNVEV (reference sequence). The CDR3 reads CASSFAGGTSNQPQHF. CDR3 nucleotide sequence: TGTGCCAGCAGTTTCGCGGGGGGGACCTCCAATCAGCCCCAGCATTTT.

The chain has TRBV5-1 and TRBJ2-5; D may be TRBD2 (6 bases). This CDR3 is 15 amino acids long. Germline assignment: CDR1 SGHRS and CDR2 YFSETQ. V gave up 4 bases and J gave up 1 base, with 14 bases separating them. CDR3 in amino acids: CASSPLGGLQETQYF. The CDR3 DNA reads as TGCGCCAGCAGCCCCCTGGGGGGACTCCAAGAGACCCAGTACTTC.

This clone was observed a single time. This sequence joins TRBV9 and TRBJ1-5, with D maybe TRBD1 (6 bases). This CDR3 has 16 residues. V lost 3 bases to trimming and J lost 3 bases, with 16 bases between them. Germline V gives CDR1 SGDLS, CDR2 YYNGEE. CDR3 DNA: TGTGCCAGCAGCGCGGGCGGGGGGGCAGTCAATCAGCCCCAGCATTTT. It encodes CASSAGGGAVNQPQHF.

J is TRBJ1-3 and V is TRBV3-1 (or the pseudogene TRBV3-2); a weak D match, TRBD1 (5 bases). V gave up 4 bases and J gave up 0 bases, with 10 bases separating them. Germline V gene data show CDR1 as LGHDT and CDR2 as YNNKEL (reference sequence). This CDR3 has 15 amino acids. The CDR3 loop reads CASSPTASSGNTIYF. As DNA, the CDR3 is TGTGCCAGCAGCCCGACAGCGAGCTCTGGAAACACCATATATTTT.

Worth noting for this clone: The sample holds other DNA sequences that translate to the same CDR3. V is TRBV19 and J is TRBJ1-3; no clear D. Germline CDR1 is LNHDA and CDR2 is SQIVND (reference sequence). The CDR3 totals 13 residues. Trimming left V 3 bases short and J 3 bases short, with 6 bases between. The CDR3 loop is CASSINGGNTIYF. The CDR3 coding sequence is TGTGCCAGTAGTATTAACGGTGGAAACACCATATATTTT.

The J gene is TRBJ1-5, the V gene TRBV4-1; a possible D gene is TRBD1 (5 bases). Germline V gene data show CDR1 as MGHRA and CDR2 as YSYEKL. This CDR3 has 18 residues. V was cut by 0 bases and J by 0 bases, with 15 bases left in between. For the CDR3, the DNA is TGCGCCAGCAGCCAAGATCCCGCAGGGACTTATAGCAATCAGCCCCAGCATTTT. Amino acid sequence: CASSQDPAGTYSNQPQHF.

V usage is TRBV7-9 and J usage is TRBJ2-3; 7 positions match TRBD2. The V gene end was trimmed by 5 bases and the J gene end by 5 bases; junction bases not matched to a gene: 10. Germline lookup yields CDR1 SEHNR and CDR2 FQNEAQ (reference sequence). The CDR3 runs to 15 residues. CDR3 residues: CASSRRSGGEDTQYF. In nucleotides, the CDR3 is TGTGCCAGCAGCCGCCGGTCTGGGGGGGAAGATACGCAGTATTTT.

The chain carries TRBV7-5 and TRBJ2-2; the D call in the table, TRBD1, was not verified against the DNA. TRBV7-5 is given as a pseudogene. This CDR3 has 15 residues. The CDR3: CARSLKTGQTGELFF. Written as DNA, the CDR3 is TGTGCCAGAAGCTTAAAAACAGGGCAGACCGGGGAGCTGTTTTTT.

This chain links TRBV5-1 with TRBJ2-1; TRBD1 aligns across 7 bases. Germline V gene data show CDR1 as SGHRS and CDR2 as YFSETQ. The CDR3 is 14 residues long. The trim removed 1 base at V and 5 bases at J, leaving 3 bases unmatched. CDR3 bases: TGCGCCAGCAGCTTGTTCGGGACAGACAATGAGCAGTTCTTC. Translated, it gives CASSLFGTDNEQFF.

V and J are TRBV5-1 and TRBJ2-1; TRBD2 might be the D (7 bases). The CDR3 loop spans 14 amino acids. Trimming pared 2 bases from V and 6 bases from J, leaving 12 bases between. Germline-derived CDR1 and CDR2 are SGHRS and YFSETQ. This chain's CDR3 is CASSFSGGPNEQFF. CDR3 sequence (DNA): TGCGCCAGCAGCTTCTCCGGGGGGCCCAATGAGCAGTTCTTC.